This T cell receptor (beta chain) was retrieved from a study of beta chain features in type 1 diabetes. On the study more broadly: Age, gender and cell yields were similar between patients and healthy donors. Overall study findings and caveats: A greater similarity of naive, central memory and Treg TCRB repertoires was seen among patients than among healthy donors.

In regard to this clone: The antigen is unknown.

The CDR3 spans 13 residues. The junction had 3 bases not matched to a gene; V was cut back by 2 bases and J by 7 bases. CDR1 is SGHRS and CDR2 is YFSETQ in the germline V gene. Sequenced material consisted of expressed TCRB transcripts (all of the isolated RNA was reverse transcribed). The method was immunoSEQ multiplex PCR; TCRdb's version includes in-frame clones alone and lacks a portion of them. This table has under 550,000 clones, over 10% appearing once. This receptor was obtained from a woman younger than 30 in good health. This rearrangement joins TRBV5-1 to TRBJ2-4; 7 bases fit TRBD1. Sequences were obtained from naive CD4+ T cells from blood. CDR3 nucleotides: TGCGCCAGCAGCTTCGAACAGGGGAACATTCAGTACTTC. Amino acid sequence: CASSFEQGNIQYF.